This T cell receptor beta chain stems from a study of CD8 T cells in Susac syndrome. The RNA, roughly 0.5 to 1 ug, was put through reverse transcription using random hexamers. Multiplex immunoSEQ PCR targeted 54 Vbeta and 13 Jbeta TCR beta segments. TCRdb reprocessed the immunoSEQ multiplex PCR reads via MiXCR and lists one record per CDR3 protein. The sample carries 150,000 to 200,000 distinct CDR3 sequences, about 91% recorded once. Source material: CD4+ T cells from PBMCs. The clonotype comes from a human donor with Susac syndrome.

CDR3 region: CASRLLMLAKNIQYF. DNA for the CDR3: TGTGCCAGCAGACTTCTCATGCTAGCCAAAAACATTCAGTACTTC. V gene TRBV2 combines with J gene TRBJ2-4; D gene unclear. This CDR3 region has 15 residues. Germline CDR1 is SNHLY and CDR2 is FYNNEI. Trimming pared 6 bases from V and 0 bases from J, leaving 12 bases between.